These 9 T cell receptor beta chains came from one sample sequenced in a study of naive and memory T cell subsets. Two oligonucleotides, mixed equimolar, formed the beta constant-region primer covering TRBC1 and TRBC2. Four rounds of PCR amplified the ligated cDNA using nested alpha and beta constant-region primers plus SP2. TCRdb called the UMI-ligation and nested PCR reads again in MiXCR, with one record for every CDR3 protein. Counted here are more than 100,000 distinct CDR3 sequences, roughly 32% occurring once; the ten biggest clones make up 0.9%. The sequenced sample was central memory CD4+ T cells from blood. These receptor sequences come from a human donor in good health.

CDR3 region: CASSRETSGAGELFF. CDR3 sequence (DNA): TGCGCCAGCAGCCGCGAGACTTCGGGGGCCGGGGAGCTGTTTTTT. This chain links TRBV5-1 with TRBJ2-2; D possibly corresponds to TRBD2 (6 bases). CDR3 size: 15 residues. Trimming shortened V by 4 bases and J by 6 bases, and 16 bases separated the two germline ends. Per the germline V gene, CDR1 is SGHRS and CDR2 is YFSETQ.

The chain couples TRBV7-6 to TRBJ2-5; D may correspond to TRBD1 or TRBD2 (5 bases each). Trimming took off 2 bases at V and 3 bases at J, with 13 bases between the two ends. CDR1 SGHVS and CDR2 FNYEAQ come from the germline V gene. The CDR3 sequence is 15 residues long. The DNA for the CDR3 is TGTGCCAGCAGCTTATCAGTTGGGACGGAAGAGACCCAGTACTTC. Its translation is CASSLSVGTEETQYF.

This chain's CDR3 is CASSFLGVAGNEQFF. The CDR3, as DNA: TGTGCCAGCAGCTTCCTGGGGGTTGCGGGCAATGAGCAGTTCTTC. The chain has TRBV12-3 or TRBV12-4 and TRBJ2-1, with D tentatively TRBD1 or TRBD2 (5 bases each). V was trimmed by 6 bases and J by 6 bases, leaving 18 bases between them. This CDR3 contains 15 residues.

This clonotype was seen more than once but under ten times. The DNA for the CDR3 is TGTGCCAGCAGTTTAATGCAGGGGGCAGCTGGGGCCAACGTCCTGACTTTC. It specifies CASSLMQGAAGANVLTF. The chain is built from TRBV12-3 or TRBV12-4 and TRBJ2-6; 8 bases are a match to TRBD1. Germline trimming cut 2 bases from V and 2 bases from J; bases unmatched to any gene: 5. This CDR3 spans 17 amino acids.

This clonotype was observed a single time. The V gene is TRBV10-3, the J gene TRBJ1-1, with unresolved D. CDR3 length: 14 amino acids. Trimming took 4 bases from V and 0 from J, leaving 9 bases between them. CDR1 is ENHRY and CDR2 is SYGVKD in the germline V gene. The CDR3 coding sequence is TGTGCCATCAGTGGACGGAAGTTGAACACTGAAGCTTTCTTT. As protein: CAISGRKLNTEAFF.

This clonotype was observed a handful of times. The V call is TRBV2, the J call TRBJ1-5, with a possible D match to TRBD1 (5 bases). The CDR3 sequence is 12 residues long. From germline, CDR1 is SNHLY and CDR2 FYNNEI. V dropped 2 bases and J dropped 11 bases, with 10 bases sitting between them. Written as DNA, the CDR3 is TGTGCCAGCAGTGAATTGGACATATCCCAGCATTTT. This translates into CASSELDISQHF. Drawing the rest from reference TRBV2 and TRBJ1-5, the complete variable domain is EPEVTQTPSHQVTQMGQEVILRCVPISNHLYFYWYRQILGQKVEFLVSFYNNEISEKSEIFDDQFSVERPDGSNFTLKIRSTKLEDSAMYFCASSELDISQHFGDGTRLSIL.

The sample holds a few counts of this clonotype. The V gene is TRBV21-1, the J gene TRBJ1-1. TRBV21-1 is given as a pseudogene. This CDR3 is 15 amino acids long. DNA of the CDR3: TGTGCCAGCAGCAAAGTAAGGGCCCTGAACACTGAAGCTTTCTTT. Its protein product is CASSKVRALNTEAFF.

This chain uses TRBV2 with TRBJ1-3; D remains ambiguous. Germline CDR1 is SNHLY and CDR2 is FYNNEI. Trimming left V 6 bases short and J 2 bases short, with 11 bases between. The CDR3 sequence is 14 residues long. The chain's CDR3 is CASRADLTGNTIYF. The CDR3 nucleotides read TGTGCCAGCAGAGCGGACCTCACTGGAAACACCATATATTTT.

In this sample, this clonotype turned up a few times. The genes are TRBV6-2 or TRBV6-3 and TRBJ1-5; D gene ambiguous. The germline CDR1 and CDR2 sequences are MNHEY and SVGEGT. Between the trimmed V and J ends, which lost 4 bases and 1 base, there was a span of 8 bases. The CDR3 consists of 14 residues. The chain's CDR3 is CASSFFGSNQPQHF. The CDR3 DNA is TGTGCCAGCAGTTTTTTCGGAAGCAATCAGCCCCAGCATTTT.